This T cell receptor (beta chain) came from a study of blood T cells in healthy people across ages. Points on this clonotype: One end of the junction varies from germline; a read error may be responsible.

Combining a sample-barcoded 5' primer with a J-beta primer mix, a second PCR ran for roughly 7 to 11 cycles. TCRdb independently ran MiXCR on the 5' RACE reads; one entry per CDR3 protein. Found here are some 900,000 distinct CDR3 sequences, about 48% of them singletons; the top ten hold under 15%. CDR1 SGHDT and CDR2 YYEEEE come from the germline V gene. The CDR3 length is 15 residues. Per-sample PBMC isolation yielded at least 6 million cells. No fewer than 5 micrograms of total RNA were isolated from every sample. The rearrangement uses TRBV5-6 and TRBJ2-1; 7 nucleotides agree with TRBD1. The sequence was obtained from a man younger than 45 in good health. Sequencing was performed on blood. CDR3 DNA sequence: TGTGCCAGCAGCGGGCGACAGGGACAGTACAACGAGCAGTTCTTC. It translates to CASSGRQGQYNEQFF.